The 23 T cell receptor beta chains below all came from one sample that was sequenced in a study of T cell repertoires in aging, cancer and after chemotherapy. A mixed TRB-A/B primer pool amplified rearranged TRB by multiplex touch-down PCR. TCRdb reanalysed the multiplex PCR reads using MiXCR and keeps one entry per CDR3 protein. The sample lists around 1,700 distinct CDR3 sequences; around a quarter were seen once. TCR beta rearrangements were amplified from peripheral blood genomic DNA. The sequenced material came from blood. The receptors shown here come from a human donor with a blood cancer.

The chain employs TRBV6-6 and TRBJ2-7; D remains ambiguous. Trimming stripped 5 bases from V and 2 bases from J, with 7 bases between. The CDR3 loop spans 12 amino acids. Germline CDR1 reads MNHNY; CDR2 reads SVGAGI (reference sequence). CDR3: CASSTVTYEQYF. The CDR3 DNA reads TGTGCCAGCAGTACCGTTACCTACGAGCAGTACTTC.

This clonotype ranks as large. CDR3 amino acids: CATNNRGLAGVGELFF. The CDR3 DNA follows: TGTGCCACCAACAACCGGGGACTAGCGGGGGTCGGGGAGCTGTTTTTT. The chain carries TRBV27 and TRBJ2-2; 14 nucleotides agree with TRBD2. The CDR3 contains 16 residues. J lost 7 bases, V lost 10 bases, and 11 bases had no gene match. Germline V gives CDR1 MNHEY, CDR2 SMNVEV (reference sequence).

This clonotype was found a few times. This chain links TRBV20-1 with TRBJ2-1; no clear D. V was trimmed by 2 bases and J by 8 bases, leaving 13 bases between them. The germline V gene encodes CDR1 DFQATT and CDR2 SNEGSKA (reference sequence). CDR3 length: 13 residues. In DNA, the CDR3 is TGCAGTGCTAGACATTCTCCGAGCGATGAGCAGTTCTTC. Translating gives CSARHSPSDEQFF.

By sample share, this clonotype is large. The J gene is TRBJ1-4, the V gene TRBV11-3; 9 bases match TRBD1. Trimming cost V 5 bases and J 6 bases; bases outside gene matches: 4. The CDR3 has 14 residues. Germline V gene data show CDR1 as SGHNT and CDR2 as YENEEA. For the CDR3, the DNA is TGTGCCAGCAGCCGGGACAGGGCGGATGAAAAACTGTTTTTT. As protein: CASSRDRADEKLFF.

The rearrangement links TRBV20-1 to TRBJ2-5; TRBD1 matches at 9 bases. Germline-derived CDR1 and CDR2 are DFQATT and SNEGSKA (reference sequence). The CDR3 is made up of 17 amino acids. With 0 bases clipped from V and 4 bases from J, the junction kept 12 bases outside the gene matches. CDR3 residues: CSARDPARTGDVETQYF. CDR3 nucleotides: TGCAGTGCTAGAGATCCGGCCCGGACAGGGGACGTAGAGACCCAGTACTTC.

Only a few counts were recorded for this clonotype. This chain uses TRBV7-2 with TRBJ1-3; D not resolved. Between the trimmed V and J ends, which lost 2 bases and 0 bases, there was a span of 23 bases. CDR3 length: 20 amino acids. The germline V gene encodes CDR1 SGHTA and CDR2 FQGNSA. For the CDR3, the DNA is TGTGCCAGCAGCTTAACGTGGCCCAGTGGACCAGCTTACTCTGGAAACACCATATATTTT. This encodes CASSLTWPSGPAYSGNTIYF.

In the case of this clonotype: This may stem from a read error, because a much larger clone lies one nucleotide away. This chain joins TRBV14 and TRBJ2-5; no definite D call. CDR1 is SGHDN, CDR2 FVKESK, per germline. The length of the CDR3 is 14 residues. The V and J ends lost 3 bases and 4 bases respectively, with 12 bases between them. The CDR3 reads CASSHRPGGETQYF. The CDR3 nucleotides are TGTGCCAGCAGCCATCGTCCTGGCGGAGAGACCCAGTACTTC.

In this sample, this clonotype is medium-sized. The chain has TRBV20-1 and TRBJ2-5; D possibly corresponds to TRBD2 (6 bases). The germline V gene encodes CDR1 DFQATT and CDR2 SNEGSKA (reference sequence). The CDR3 runs 14 residues. V was clipped by 0 bases and J by 5 bases, with 13 bases between them. The CDR3: CSARDRRVGETQYF. For the CDR3, the DNA is TGCAGTGCTAGAGATAGGAGGGTCGGGGAGACCCAGTACTTC.

This clonotype is termed medium-sized. V gene TRBV4-3 combines with J gene TRBJ1-6, with D perhaps TRBD1 (6 bases). In germline, CDR1 is LGHNA, CDR2 YSLEER. The CDR3 runs to 14 residues. Trimming pared 0 bases from V and 7 bases from J, leaving 7 bases between. This CDR3 is CASSQEGGNSPLHF. For the CDR3, the DNA is TGCGCCAGCAGCCAAGAGGGGGGCAATTCACCCCTCCACTTT.

The chain is built from TRBV7-2 and TRBJ1-1; 7 nucleotides match TRBD1. V trimming: 6 bases; J trimming: 7 bases; junction bases outside the gene matches: 11. Per the germline V gene, CDR1 is SGHTA and CDR2 is FQGNSA. This CDR3 contains 14 residues. Written as DNA, the CDR3 is TGTGCCAGCAGACAGGGAATCCGGGACAGTGAAGCTTTCTTT. This encodes CASRQGIRDSEAFF.

The J gene is TRBJ2-5, the V gene TRBV12-3 or TRBV12-4; TRBD1 matches 12 bases. Trimming cost V 4 bases and J 7 bases; bases outside gene matches: 7. The CDR3 length is 15 residues. CDR3 DNA sequence: TGTGCCAGCAGTTCCGGGACAGGGGGCTCAGGGACCCAGTACTTC. Its protein is CASSSGTGGSGTQYF.

By its share, this clonotype is large. This sequence joins TRBV6-5 and TRBJ2-7; a possible D gene is TRBD2 (5 bases). Trimming shortened V by 6 bases and J by 2 bases, and 8 bases separated the two germline ends. Germline-derived CDR1 and CDR2 are MNHEY and SVGAGI. The CDR3 is 12 amino acids. For the CDR3, the DNA is TGTGCCAGCAGCACCGGGACCTACGAGCAGTACGTC. This sequence encodes CASSTGTYEQYV.

By its share, this clonotype is medium-sized. The chain employs TRBV20-1 and TRBJ1-3, with TRBD1 as a possible D gene (5 bases). The CDR3 length is 14 residues. The germline CDR1 and CDR2 sequences are DFQATT and SNEGSKA (reference sequence). V shed 6 bases and J shed 3 bases, with 15 bases lying between them. This chain's CDR3 is CSARADSDGNTIYF. CDR3 sequence (DNA): TGCAGTGCCCGCGCAGACAGTGATGGAAACACCATATATTTT.

This clonotype was counted between two and nine times. This sequence joins TRBV20-1 and TRBJ2-1, with D tentatively TRBD2 (6 bases). Trimming pared 7 bases from V and 5 bases from J, leaving 18 bases between. Germline loops: CDR1 DFQATT, CDR2 SNEGSKA (reference sequence). The CDR3 loop spans 14 amino acids. The CDR3 DNA reads TGCAGTGGGATTGGTGTGACGGGAGACAATGAGCAGTTCTTC. Translated: CSGIGVTGDNEQFF.

This clonotype has more than one count but fewer than ten. The chain has TRBV12-3 or TRBV12-4 and TRBJ1-1; D is possibly TRBD1 (5 bases). V gave up 3 bases and J gave up 5 bases, with 13 bases separating them. This CDR3 has 14 amino acids. The chain's CDR3 is CASSLGGGITEAFF. CDR3 nucleotide sequence: TGTGCCAGCAGTTTGGGGGGTGGAATTACTGAAGCTTTCTTT.

This clonotype is labeled medium-sized. V usage is TRBV5-6 and J usage is TRBJ2-7; D not certain. Looked up from germline, CDR1 is SGHDT and CDR2 is YYEEEE. V lost 1 base, J lost 2 bases, and 16 bases lay in between. The CDR3 length is 16 residues. CDR3 in amino acids: CASSLWLESFTYEQYF. The CDR3 region has the DNA TGTGCCAGCAGCTTGTGGTTGGAGAGCTTCACCTACGAGCAGTACTTC.

In its sample, this clonotype ranks as large. The V and J genes are TRBV19 and TRBJ1-2, with D possibly TRBD1 on 6 matching bases. V was clipped by 9 bases and J by 8 bases, with 13 bases between them. The CDR3 is 11 amino acids. The germline gives CDR1 LNHDA, CDR2 SQIVND (reference sequence). Here the CDR3 DNA reads TGTGCCAGCACACAGGGAAGGGGCTACACCTTC. It translates to CASTQGRGYTF.

This clonotype was seen just once. The gene calls are TRBV5-6 and TRBJ1-2; a possible D gene is TRBD1 (6 bases). V lost 3 bases to trimming and J lost 7 bases, with 19 bases between them. This CDR3 comprises 15 residues. The germline CDR1 and CDR2 sequences are SGHDT and YYEEEE. The CDR3 DNA reads as TGTGCCAGCAGCTCTATGGCGGGGGCGGCAAGTGGCTACACCTTC. This gives the protein CASSSMAGAASGYTF.

Turning to this clonotype: Relative to the germline gene, one junction end is altered; a read error may explain this. The chain uses TRBV10-3 and TRBJ2-5, with D possibly matching TRBD2 (5 bases). The V gene's germline CDR1 is ENHRY and CDR2 SYGVKD. This CDR3 spans 17 amino acids. In DNA, the CDR3 is TGTGCCTTCAGTGAGCCTACGAGGGTTAGTGTCACGGAGACCCAGTACTTT. Protein product: CAFSEPTRVSVTETQYF.

By share, this clonotype counts as medium-sized. The V gene is TRBV6-2 or TRBV6-3, the J gene TRBJ1-2; no definite D call. The CDR3 contains 13 residues. Germline-derived CDR1 and CDR2 are MNHEY and SVGEGT. The germline V and J ends were trimmed by 6 bases and 3 bases, with 11 bases remaining between them. The CDR3 is CASSDATHYGYTF. The CDR3 coding sequence is TGTGCCAGCAGCGACGCGACACACTATGGCTACACCTTC.

The chain carries TRBV7-2 and TRBJ1-6; tentative D call: TRBD1 (6 bases). Trimming removed 5 bases from V and 0 bases from J, with 11 bases in between. Germline loops: CDR1 SGHTA, CDR2 FQGNSA. The CDR3 covers 16 residues. The CDR3 DNA reads TGTGCCAGCAGCCCCAGGGGCGACTCCTATAATTCACCCCTCCACTTT. Protein: CASSPRGDSYNSPLHF.

By share, this clonotype ranks as medium-sized. V and J are TRBV10-3 and TRBJ1-1, with D tentatively TRBD1 (5 bases). Trimming stripped 4 bases from V and 5 bases from J, with 14 bases between. The CDR3 loop spans 14 amino acids. Per germline, CDR1 ENHRY and CDR2 SYGVKD. Here the CDR3 DNA reads TGTGCCATCAGTGTAAAGGGAGGGGATACTGAAGCTTTCTTT. Residues: CAISVKGGDTEAFF.

This clonotype qualifies as medium-sized. V and J are TRBV5-1 and TRBJ2-1; 7 bases line up with TRBD1. After removal of 4 bases from V and 3 bases from J, the junction contained 7 bases not matched to a gene. The CDR3 extends over 15 amino acids. Germline-derived CDR1 and CDR2 are SGHRS and YFSETQ. Written as DNA, the CDR3 is TGCGCCAGCAGCCCAGGGGGTACGGTCTACAATGAGCAGTTCTTC. This sequence encodes CASSPGGTVYNEQFF.